This entry lists 27 T cell receptor beta chains sequenced from one sample in a study of HIV-infected children after antiretroviral therapy interruption. A 3' RACE protocol on RNA, with unique molecular identifiers, produced the TCR library. MiXCR, applied by TCRdb to the 3' RACE reads, yields one record per CDR3 protein. The sample gives 45,000 to 50,000 distinct CDR3 sequences, around 4.1% of which show up once; 0.6% to 0.85% is in the top ten. Treatment indicated: PENTA 11 planned treatment interruption arm or continuous ART arm. The sample in question was CD45RA+ CD4+ T cells from PBMCs, pooled from several time points, obtained from a donor given antiretroviral therapy, either interrupted or continuous. Subset noted: naive CD4+ CD45RA+ CD45RO- T cells. The receptors derive from a pool of human donors with HIV.

This clonotype was detected many times. This chain uses TRBV29-1 with TRBJ2-3; TRBD2 aligns across 9 bases. This CDR3 region has 15 residues. CDR1 is SQVTM and CDR2 is ANQGSEA in the germline V gene. With 3 bases clipped from V and 1 base from J, the junction kept 5 bases outside the gene matches. This chain's CDR3 is CSVDGASGGTDTQYF. The CDR3 DNA sequence: TGCAGCGTTGATGGGGCTAGCGGGGGCACAGATACGCAGTATTTT.

This clonotype was seen a handful of times. The CDR3 DNA sequence: TGCAGTGCTAGAAGGGGGGGCCTTTACAATGAGCAGTTCTTC. Its protein product is CSARRGGLYNEQFF. This chain links TRBV20-1 with TRBJ2-1, with D possibly matching TRBD2 (7 bases). CDR1 is DFQATT and CDR2 is SNEGSKA in the germline V gene (reference sequence). V was shortened by 2 bases and J by 4 bases, with 12 bases between the two germline ends. CDR3 size: 14 residues.

This clonotype was counted at least ten times. The V and J genes are TRBV6-5 and TRBJ2-1; TRBD2 matches 10 bases. V shed 2 bases, J shed 3 bases, and the junction held 7 bases outside the gene matches. The CDR3 runs to 17 residues. CDR1 and CDR2 (germline): MNHEY, SVGAGI. The DNA for the CDR3 is TGTGCCAGCAGTTACCCATCTAGCGGGGGCCTCTACAATGAGCAGTTCTTC. The encoded protein is CASSYPSSGGLYNEQFF.

This sequence joins TRBV12-3 or TRBV12-4 and TRBJ2-7; possible D gene TRBD2, 6 bases. The CDR3 loop spans 12 amino acids. V lost 2 bases and J 9 bases, leaving 11 bases between the germline ends. CDR3: CASSLSTEGQYF. The DNA of the CDR3 is TGTGCCAGCAGTTTATCGACGGAGGGGCAGTACTTC.

In its sample, this clonotype was seen many times. This chain links TRBV18 with TRBJ2-7; 7 nucleotides agree with TRBD1. Per germline, CDR1 KGHSH and CDR2 LQKENI. This CDR3 is 13 amino acids long. V was pared by 8 bases and J by 7 bases, with 11 bases of the junction left unmatched. CDR3 region: CASTRGQVWEQYF. The CDR3 DNA reads as TGTGCCAGCACTCGAGGACAGGTTTGGGAGCAGTACTTC.

About this clonotype: Compared with germline, one end of the junction differs, possibly owing to a read error. V and J are TRBV12-3 or TRBV12-4 and TRBJ2-2, with TRBD1 as a possible D gene (5 bases). This CDR3 region has 14 residues. The CDR3 is CASSLTENTGQLYF. The CDR3 DNA is TGTGCCAGCAGTTTGACAGAAAACACCGGGCAGCTCTACTTT.

Ten or more counts support this clonotype. The chain uses TRBV20-1 and TRBJ1-2, with D tentatively TRBD1 (5 bases). Trimming removed 6 bases at V and 4 bases at J, with 12 bases between. From germline, CDR1 is DFQATT and CDR2 SNEGSKA (reference sequence). This CDR3 region has 12 residues. This chain's CDR3 is CSATRQSYGYTF. The CDR3 DNA is TGCAGTGCCACCCGACAGTCCTATGGCTACACCTTC.

In this sample, this clonotype turned up many times. This rearrangement joins TRBV11-1 to TRBJ2-7; 7 positions agree with TRBD1. The CDR3 has 16 residues. Per germline, CDR1 SGHAT and CDR2 FQDESV (reference sequence). The J segment lost 2 bases and the V segment lost 4 bases, leaving 11 bases of the junction unmatched. CDR3 nucleotides: TGTGCCAGCAGCTGGCGAGGGACAGACTACCCCTACGAGCAGTACTTC. Translation: CASSWRGTDYPYEQYF.

The chain couples TRBV20-1 to TRBJ2-5, with D maybe TRBD2 (7 bases). The CDR3 runs to 15 residues. V was shortened by 4 bases and J by 6 bases, with 21 bases between the two germline ends. The V gene's germline CDR1 is DFQATT and CDR2 SNEGSKA (reference sequence). CDR3 DNA sequence: TGCAGTGCTAAGGGGAGGGGGACCCCCGGGAAGACCCAGTACTTC. Translated, it gives CSAKGRGTPGKTQYF.

This clonotype is judged medium-sized. The chain joins TRBV20-1 to TRBJ1-2; maybe TRBD1 (6 bases). The CDR3 sequence is 14 residues long. V lost 4 bases, J lost 6 bases, and 18 bases lay in between. The germline gives CDR1 DFQATT, CDR2 SNEGSKA (reference sequence). CDR3 amino acids: CSAILAGEGDGYTF. The CDR3 DNA sequence: TGCAGTGCTATTCTGGCAGGGGAGGGGGATGGCTACACCTTC.

This clonotype was counted at least ten times. The chain links TRBV5-1 to TRBJ1-1, with D perhaps matching TRBD1 (5 bases). Trimming removed 3 bases at V and 8 bases at J, with 14 bases between. CDR1 and CDR2 (germline): SGHRS, YFSETQ. The CDR3 contains 13 residues. The CDR3 nucleotides read TGCGCCAGCAGCTGGGATACAGGTCGAGAAGCTTTCTTT. It translates to CASSWDTGREAFF.

In this sample, this clonotype turned up many times. The chain is built from TRBV12-3 or TRBV12-4 and TRBJ1-6; the match to TRBD1 covers 7 bases. V shed 6 bases and J 10 bases; nucleotides not matched to a gene: 6. The CDR3 is 13 residues long. The DNA of the CDR3 is TGTGCCAGCAGCACAGGGGCACGCTCACCCCTCCACTTT. Translation gives CASSTGARSPLHF.

This clonotype was counted at least ten times. The V call is TRBV12-3 or TRBV12-4, the J call TRBJ1-4; D gene ambiguous. This CDR3 has 11 amino acids. V lost 1 base and J lost 7, with 1 base in between. The CDR3 DNA is TGTGCCAGCAGTTTAGGTGAAAAACTGTTTTTT. This gives the protein CASSLGEKLFF.

This clonotype was recorded at least ten times. The chain links TRBV28 to TRBJ2-1, with D perhaps matching TRBD1 or TRBD2 (6 bases each). The CDR3 has 14 amino acids. V lost 4 bases to trimming and J lost 4 bases, with 11 bases between them. CDR1 MDHEN and CDR2 SYDVKM come from the germline V gene. CDR3 amino acids: CASSSGGLYNEQFF. The CDR3, as DNA: TGTGCCAGCAGTTCCGGGGGCCTATACAATGAGCAGTTCTTC.

This clonotype was picked up many times. The V call is TRBV12-3 or TRBV12-4, the J call TRBJ2-7; 11 bases map to TRBD1. The CDR3 consists of 14 residues. J gave up 5 bases and V 6 bases, and 6 bases lay outside the gene matches. DNA of the CDR3: TGTGCCAGCAGCCGGACAGGGGGCGGGCACGAGCAGTACTTC. Protein: CASSRTGGGHEQYF.

This clonotype was seen repeatedly, ten times or more. The chain combines TRBV7-8 with TRBJ2-3; TRBD2 aligns across 9 bases. V lost 3 bases to trimming and J lost 2 bases; unmatched junction nucleotides: 6. The CDR3 sequence is 16 residues long. Germline loops: CDR1 SGHVS, CDR2 FQNEAQ. The CDR3 bases are TGTGCCAGCAGCTTTCACAGCGGGGGGCCCACAGATACGCAGTATTTT. Translation: CASSFHSGGPTDTQYF. The whole variable domain, remainder taken from reference TRBV7-8 and TRBJ2-3, is GAGVSQSPRYKVAKRGQDVALRCDPISGHVSLFWYQQALGQGPEFLTYFQNEAQLDKSGLPSDRFFAERPEGSVSTLKIQRTQQEDSAVYLCASSFHSGGPTDTQYFGPGTRLTVL.

This clonotype was picked up many times. The chain is built from TRBV27 and TRBJ1-2; D remains ambiguous. Per germline, CDR1 MNHEY and CDR2 SMNVEV (reference sequence). The germline V and J ends were trimmed by 0 bases and 4 bases, with 9 bases remaining between them. This CDR3 spans 14 amino acids. CDR3 DNA: TGTGCCAGCAGTTTATCGGGGAATTCCTATGGCTACACCTTC. As protein: CASSLSGNSYGYTF.

There are many counts of this clonotype. The chain employs TRBV4-1 and TRBJ1-2; D remains ambiguous. This CDR3 region has 14 residues. With 6 bases removed from V and 6 bases from J, the gap between germline ends came to 17 bases. CDR1 is MGHRA, CDR2 YSYEKL, per germline. CDR3 amino acids: CASSLEPGENGYTF. The CDR3 region has the DNA TGCGCCAGCAGTCTCGAACCGGGAGAAAATGGCTACACCTTC.

This clonotype came up a few times. The chain has TRBV5-1 and TRBJ2-1; D unresolved. Germline loops: CDR1 SGHRS, CDR2 YFSETQ. V lost 0 bases, J lost 2 bases, and 9 bases lay in between. The CDR3 totals 15 residues. As DNA, the CDR3 is TGCGCCAGCAGCTTGGCCCAGAACCCCTACAATGAGCAGTTCTTC. Translation gives CASSLAQNPYNEQFF.

V gene TRBV7-2 combines with J gene TRBJ2-1; weak D call: TRBD2 (5 bases). The CDR3 runs to 15 residues. Germline V CDR1 and CDR2: SGHTA, FQGNSA. The V and J ends lost 5 bases and 0 bases respectively, with 11 bases between them. The CDR3, as DNA: TGTGCCAGCAGCCCGCGGGCCAGCTCCTACAATGAGCAGTTCTTC. Translating it yields CASSPRASSYNEQFF.

In its sample, this clonotype was seen many times. The CDR3 here is CSARAGNTLHF. The DNA for the CDR3 is TGCAGTGCTAGAGCAGGCAACACCCTCCACTTT. The chain recombines TRBV20-1 with TRBJ1-6, with no clear D. The CDR3 has 11 amino acids. Looked up from germline, CDR1 is DFQATT and CDR2 is SNEGSKA (reference sequence). The V end lost 1 base, the J end lost 14 bases, and 9 bases lay between the germline ends.

In this sample, this clonotype turned up many times. The chain recombines TRBV3-1 with TRBJ2-7; D not certain. CDR3 length: 11 residues. Trimming removed 10 bases at V and 3 bases at J, with 10 bases between. The V gene's germline CDR1 is LGHDT and CDR2 YNNKEL (reference sequence). DNA of the CDR3: TGTGCCACCTCCTCAGACTACGAGCAGTACTTC. This gives the protein CATSSDYEQYF.

This clonotype was recorded at least ten times. At one of its ends the junction is not consistent with the germline gene, which may arise from a read error. The chain employs TRBV28 and TRBJ2-1, with 9 bases matching TRBD1. CDR1 and CDR2 (germline): MDHEN, SYDVKM. This CDR3 is 16 amino acids long. This CDR3 is CASSPSGTGNYAEQFF. The CDR3 bases are TGTGCTAGCAGTCCATCCGGGACAGGGAACTATGCTGAGCAGTTCTTC.

In its sample, this clonotype was seen many times. The rearrangement links TRBV11-2 to TRBJ2-1; D might be TRBD2 (6 bases). Between the trimmed V and J ends, which lost 1 base and 12 bases, there was a span of 13 bases. CDR3 size: 13 residues. The germline V gene has CDR1 SGHAT and CDR2 FQNNGV. CDR3 in DNA: TGTGCCAGCAGCTTAGGAGGGAGTAGCGGGCAGTTCTTC. It specifies CASSLGGSSGQFF. The full variable domain, rest sourced from reference TRBV11-2 and TRBJ2-1, is EAGVAQSPRYKIIEKRQSVAFWCNPISGHATLYWYQQILGQGPKLLIQFQNNGVVDDSQLPKDRFSAERLKGVDSTLKIQPAKLEDSAVYLCASSLGGSSGQFFGPGTRLTVL.

Ten or more counts support this clonotype. The chain employs TRBV19 and TRBJ2-5; D is unclear. This CDR3 region has 13 residues. The germline V gene has CDR1 LNHDA and CDR2 SQIVND (reference sequence). V lost 3 bases to trimming and J lost 4 bases, with 9 bases between them. CDR3 DNA: TGTGCCAGTAGTATGGGCAATCGAGAGACCCAGTACTTC. It encodes CASSMGNRETQYF.

In its sample, this clonotype was seen many times. CDR3 nucleotides: TGCAGTGCTAGAGTGGGCGGGGGGTACCAAGAGACCCAGTACTTC. It encodes CSARVGGGYQETQYF. The rearrangement links TRBV20-1 to TRBJ2-5, with 8 bases aligning to TRBD2. CDR3 size: 15 residues. Germline CDR1 reads DFQATT; CDR2 reads SNEGSKA (reference sequence). V dropped 1 base and J dropped 0; count of bases not matched to a gene: 4.

This clonotype was detected many times. This chain connects TRBV4-1 to TRBJ2-7, with a possible D match to TRBD2 (5 bases). The germline V gene encodes CDR1 MGHRA and CDR2 YSYEKL. V was clipped by 4 bases and J by 2 bases, with 15 bases between them. CDR3 length: 15 residues. CDR3 sequence (DNA): TGCGCCAGCAGCCGCGAGGGAAGGACTCCCTACGAGCAGTACTTC. Amino acid sequence: CASSREGRTPYEQYF.